One sample yielded the 14 T cell receptor beta chains listed below, sequenced in a study of T cells in Graves' hyperthyroidism and ophthalmopathy. TCR beta CDR3 region amplification was performed from RNA transcripts. An initial round of RT-PCR targeting the TCR CDR3 relied on the HTBI primer set. TCRdb reanalysed the multiplex PCR reads using MiXCR and keeps one entry per CDR3 protein. The table lists approximately 400,000 distinct CDR3 sequences, over 15% of them singletons. The sequenced sample was blood. These receptors all stem from a woman between 18 and 30 years old with Graves' hyperthyroidism.

This clonotype has at least ten counts. This rearrangement joins TRBV5-5 to TRBJ2-5; perhaps TRBD1 as D (6 bases). Germline V gene data show CDR1 as SGHKS and CDR2 as YYEKEE (reference sequence). CDR3 length: 15 residues. The V gene lost 4 bases and the J gene lost 4 bases, with 17 bases spanning the gap. The CDR3 nucleotides read TGTGCCAGCAGCACCGGGACACCGGGCCCAGAGACCCAGTACTTC. Its protein is CASSTGTPGPETQYF.

In this sample, this clonotype turned up once. J is TRBJ1-1 and V is TRBV15; D uncertain. The CDR3 is made up of 14 amino acids. CDR1 LNHNV and CDR2 YYDKDF come from the germline V gene (reference sequence). The V end was cut by 0 bases, the J end by 4 bases, with 9 bases between. CDR3 sequence: CATSREVSGTEAFF. The CDR3 DNA reads as TGTGCCACCAGCAGAGAGGTCTCCGGCACTGAAGCTTTCTTT.

There are many counts of this clonotype. The rearrangement joins TRBV27 to TRBJ2-7; tentatively, D is TRBD2 (6 bases). V lost 2 bases and J lost 2, with 13 bases in between. Germline V CDR1 and CDR2: MNHEY, SMNVEV (reference sequence). The CDR3 spans 15 residues. Here the CDR3 DNA reads TGTGCCAGCAGTTTAGGTCGGGAGATCACCTACGAGCAGTACTTC. It encodes CASSLGREITYEQYF.

This clonotype was counted many times. This sequence joins TRBV6-1 and TRBJ1-3; no firm D call. The CDR3 totals 16 residues. Trimming stripped 3 bases from V and 0 bases from J, with 12 bases between. Germline V lookup: CDR1 MNHNS, CDR2 SASEGT. CDR3 coding DNA: TGTGCCAGCAGTGAGACGGTACTAACCTCTGGAAACACCATATATTTT. This codes for CASSETVLTSGNTIYF.

This clonotype was seen at least ten times. V is TRBV6-1 and J is TRBJ1-2; TRBD1 is a possible D gene (6 bases). Trimming shortened V by 3 bases and J by 0 bases, and 17 bases separated the two germline ends. CDR3 size: 17 residues. Per germline, CDR1 MNHNS and CDR2 SASEGT. CDR3 protein: CASSDPDRRGPNYGYTF. In DNA, the CDR3 is TGTGCCAGCAGTGATCCCGACAGGCGAGGACCTAACTATGGCTACACCTTC.

This clonotype has ten or more counts. The chain combines TRBV5-1 with TRBJ2-5; 10 nucleotides align to TRBD2. The CDR3 has 16 residues. The germline gives CDR1 SGHRS, CDR2 YFSETQ. Trimming cost V 4 bases and J 2 bases; bases outside gene matches: 8. The CDR3 spells CASSRRTSGGQETQYF. CDR3 bases: TGCGCCAGCAGCAGGAGGACTAGCGGAGGGCAAGAGACCCAGTACTTC.

The chain recombines TRBV19 with TRBJ1-2; unclear D gene. The germline V and J ends were trimmed by 10 bases and 2 bases, with 11 bases remaining between them. The CDR3 loop spans 12 amino acids. Per the germline V gene, CDR1 is LNHDA and CDR2 is SQIVND (reference sequence). The DNA of the CDR3 is TGTGCCACCGAGGGCAGGAACTATGGCTACACCTTC. This translates into CATEGRNYGYTF.

This clonotype was observed many times. The rearrangement uses TRBV9 and TRBJ1-1; D gene ambiguous. There are 15 residues in the CDR3. V lost 0 bases, J lost 1 base, and 10 bases lay in between. Per the germline V gene, CDR1 is SGDLS and CDR2 is YYNGEE. The CDR3 sequence is CASSVGNRKNTEAFF. CDR3 sequence (DNA): TGTGCCAGCAGCGTAGGCAACCGGAAGAACACTGAAGCTTTCTTT.

This clonotype occurred many times. The V call is TRBV6-5, the J call TRBJ1-2; D is unclear. Trimming removed 0 bases from V and 5 bases from J, with 10 bases in between. Germline values: CDR1 MNHEY, CDR2 SVGAGI. This CDR3 region has 14 residues. CDR3 sequence (DNA): TGTGCCAGCAGTTACTCGATTGTACAGTATGGCTACACCTTC. It is translated as CASSYSIVQYGYTF.

At least ten counts were recorded for this clonotype. The V gene is TRBV27, the J gene TRBJ1-2; possibly TRBD1 for D (5 bases). The ends were cut back, 3 bases at V and 5 bases at J, with 10 bases in the middle. CDR3 length: 13 residues. In germline, CDR1 is MNHEY, CDR2 SMNVEV (reference sequence). The CDR3 DNA reads TGTGCCAGCAGTTTGGAGGGGCGGTATGGCTACACCTTC. Residues: CASSLEGRYGYTF.

This clonotype was observed a handful of times. The genes are TRBV20-1 and TRBJ2-7; 13 positions match TRBD2. Germline V gene lookup returns CDR1 DFQATT and CDR2 SNEGSKA (reference sequence). Germline trimming cut 1 base from V and 6 bases from J; bases unmatched to any gene: 6. The length of the CDR3 is 15 residues. In nucleotides, the CDR3 is TGCAGTGCTAGAGGTGGGACTAGCGGGGAGGTCGAGCAGTACTTC. Its protein is CSARGGTSGEVEQYF.

This clonotype was seen ten or more times. J is TRBJ2-2 and V is TRBV6-5, with 7 bases fitting TRBD2. The CDR3 sequence is 16 residues long. The V and J ends lost 6 bases and 2 bases, in that order; junction bases with no gene match: 9. The germline V gene encodes CDR1 MNHEY and CDR2 SVGAGI. In DNA form, the CDR3 reads TGTGCCAGCAGCCCCTATGGGGGGGGAAACACCGGGGAGCTGTTTTTT. Amino acids: CASSPYGGGNTGELFF.

This clonotype was seen repeatedly, ten times or more. The chain links TRBV18 to TRBJ1-2, with D unresolved. Germline V gene data show CDR1 as KGHSH and CDR2 as LQKENI. V gave up 3 bases and J gave up 8 bases, with 13 bases separating them. CDR3 length: 13 residues. The CDR3 DNA is TGTGCCAGCTCACCGTCGGACCGCGGGGGCTACACCTTC. Protein: CASSPSDRGGYTF.

The chain recombines TRBV12-3 or TRBV12-4 with TRBJ1-1; D remains ambiguous. V was clipped by 6 bases and J by 0 bases, with 14 bases between them. CDR3 length: 15 amino acids. The DNA for the CDR3 is TGTGCCAGCAGCCCCCCCTCGCCCATGAACACTGAAGCTTTCTTT. Translation gives CASSPPSPMNTEAFF.